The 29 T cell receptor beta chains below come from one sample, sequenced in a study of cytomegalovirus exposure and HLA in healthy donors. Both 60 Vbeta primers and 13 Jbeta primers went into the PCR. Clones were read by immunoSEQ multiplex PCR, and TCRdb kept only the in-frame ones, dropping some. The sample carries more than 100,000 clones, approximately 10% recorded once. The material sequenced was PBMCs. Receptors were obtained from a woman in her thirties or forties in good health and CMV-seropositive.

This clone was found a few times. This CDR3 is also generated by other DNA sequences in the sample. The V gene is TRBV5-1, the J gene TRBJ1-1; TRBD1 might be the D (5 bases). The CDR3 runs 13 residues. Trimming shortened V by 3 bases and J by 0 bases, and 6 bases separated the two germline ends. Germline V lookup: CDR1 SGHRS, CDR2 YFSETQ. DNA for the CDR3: TGCGCCAGCAGCTCGACAGTGAACACTGAAGCTTTCTTT. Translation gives CASSSTVNTEAFF.

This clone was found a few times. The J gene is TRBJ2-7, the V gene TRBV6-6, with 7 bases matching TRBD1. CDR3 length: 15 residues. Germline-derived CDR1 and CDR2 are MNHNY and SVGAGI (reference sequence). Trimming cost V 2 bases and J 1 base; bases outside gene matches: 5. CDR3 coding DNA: TGTGCCAGCAGTTACCGGCAGGGGGTATCCTACGAGCAGTACTTC. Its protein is CASSYRQGVSYEQYF.

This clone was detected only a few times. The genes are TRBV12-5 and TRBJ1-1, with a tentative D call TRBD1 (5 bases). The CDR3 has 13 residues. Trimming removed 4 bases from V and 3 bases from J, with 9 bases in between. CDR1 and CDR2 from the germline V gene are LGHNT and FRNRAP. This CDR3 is CASGSEGDTEAFF. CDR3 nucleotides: TGTGCTAGTGGTTCCGAAGGGGACACTGAAGCTTTCTTT.

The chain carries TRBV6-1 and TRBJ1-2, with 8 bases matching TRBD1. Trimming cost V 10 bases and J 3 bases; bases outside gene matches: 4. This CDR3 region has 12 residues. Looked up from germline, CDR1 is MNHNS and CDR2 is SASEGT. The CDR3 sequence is CAKTDRDYGYTF. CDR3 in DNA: TGTGCCAAAACGGACAGGGACTATGGCTACACCTTC.

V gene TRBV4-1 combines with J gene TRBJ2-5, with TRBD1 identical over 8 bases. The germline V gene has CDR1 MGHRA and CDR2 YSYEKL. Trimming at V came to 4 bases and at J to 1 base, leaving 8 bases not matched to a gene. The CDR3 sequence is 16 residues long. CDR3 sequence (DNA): TGCGCCAGCAGCCTCATAACCGGGACAGGCCAAGAGACCCAGTACTTC. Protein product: CASSLITGTGQETQYF.

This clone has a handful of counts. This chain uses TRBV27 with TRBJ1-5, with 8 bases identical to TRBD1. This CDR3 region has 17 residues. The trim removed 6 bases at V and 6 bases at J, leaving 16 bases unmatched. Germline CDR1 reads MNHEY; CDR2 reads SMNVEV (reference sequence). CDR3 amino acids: CASSSAGGSGGGQPQHF. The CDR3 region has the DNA TGTGCCAGCAGCTCTGCCGGGGGGTCAGGGGGCGGTCAGCCCCAGCATTTT.

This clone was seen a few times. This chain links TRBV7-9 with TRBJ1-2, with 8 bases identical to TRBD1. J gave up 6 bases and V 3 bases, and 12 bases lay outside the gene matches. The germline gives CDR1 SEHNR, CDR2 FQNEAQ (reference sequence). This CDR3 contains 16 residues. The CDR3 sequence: CASSFRTGIQGDGYTF. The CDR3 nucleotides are TGTGCCAGCAGCTTCCGGACAGGGATCCAAGGAGATGGCTACACCTTC.

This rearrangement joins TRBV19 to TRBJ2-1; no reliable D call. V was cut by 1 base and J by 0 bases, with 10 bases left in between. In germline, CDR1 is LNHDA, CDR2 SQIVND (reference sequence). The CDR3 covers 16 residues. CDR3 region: CASSIAGLSSYNEQFF. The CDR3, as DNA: TGTGCCAGTAGTATAGCAGGTCTCAGCTCCTACAATGAGCAGTTCTTC.

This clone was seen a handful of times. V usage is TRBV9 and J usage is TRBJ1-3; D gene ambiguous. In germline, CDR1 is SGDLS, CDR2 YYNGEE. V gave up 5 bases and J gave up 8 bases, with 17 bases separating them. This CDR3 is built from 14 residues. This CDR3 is CASSPDRRTDTIYF. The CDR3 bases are TGTGCCAGCAGTCCCGATCGAAGAACAGACACCATATATTTT.

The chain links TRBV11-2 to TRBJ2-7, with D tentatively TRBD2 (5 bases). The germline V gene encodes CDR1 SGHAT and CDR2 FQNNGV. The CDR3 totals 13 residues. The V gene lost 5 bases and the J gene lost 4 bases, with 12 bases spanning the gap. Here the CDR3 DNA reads TGTGCCAGCAGCACCCCCCCGGGGTACGAGCAGTACTTC. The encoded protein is CASSTPPGYEQYF.

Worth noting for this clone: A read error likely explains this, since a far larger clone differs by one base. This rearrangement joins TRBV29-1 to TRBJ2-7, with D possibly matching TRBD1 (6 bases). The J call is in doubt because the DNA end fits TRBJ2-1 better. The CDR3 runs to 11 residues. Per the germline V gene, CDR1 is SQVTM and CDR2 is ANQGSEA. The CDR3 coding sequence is TGCAGCGTGGGGGACAACTACGAGCAGTTCTTC. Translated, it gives CSVGDNYEQFF.

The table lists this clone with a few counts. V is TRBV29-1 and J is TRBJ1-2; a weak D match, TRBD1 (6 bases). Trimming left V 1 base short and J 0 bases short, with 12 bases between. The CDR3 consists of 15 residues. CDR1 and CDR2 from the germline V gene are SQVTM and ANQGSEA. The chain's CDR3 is CSVEAGGQANYGYTF. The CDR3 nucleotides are TGCAGCGTTGAAGCGGGGGGGCAAGCTAACTATGGCTACACCTTC.

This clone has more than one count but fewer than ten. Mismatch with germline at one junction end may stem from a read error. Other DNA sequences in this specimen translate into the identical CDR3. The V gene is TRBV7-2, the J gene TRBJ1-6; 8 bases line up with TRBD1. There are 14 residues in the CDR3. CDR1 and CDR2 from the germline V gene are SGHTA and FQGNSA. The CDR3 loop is CASSPGQGGSPLHF. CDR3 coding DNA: TGCGCCAGCAGCCCCGGACAGGGTGGGTCACCCCTCCACTTT. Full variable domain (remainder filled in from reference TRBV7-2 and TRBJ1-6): GAGVSQSPSNKVTEKGKDVELRCDPISGHTALYWYRQSLGQGLEFLIYFQGNSAPDKSGLPSDRFSAERTGGSVSTLTIQRTQQEDSAVYLCASSPGQGGSPLHFGNGTRLTVT.

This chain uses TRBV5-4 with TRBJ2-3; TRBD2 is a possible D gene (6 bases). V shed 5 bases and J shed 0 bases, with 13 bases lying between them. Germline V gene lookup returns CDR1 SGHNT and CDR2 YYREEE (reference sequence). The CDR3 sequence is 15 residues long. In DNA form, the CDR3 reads TGTGCCAGCAGGGCCGGGACTTCAAGCACAGATACGCAGTATTTT. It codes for CASRAGTSSTDTQYF. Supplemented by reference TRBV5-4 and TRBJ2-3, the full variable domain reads ETGVTQSPTHLIKTRGQQVTLRCSSQSGHNTVSWYQQALGQGPQFIFQYYREEENGRGNFPPRFSGLQFPNYSSELNVNALELDDSALYLCASRAGTSSTDTQYFGPGTRLTVL.

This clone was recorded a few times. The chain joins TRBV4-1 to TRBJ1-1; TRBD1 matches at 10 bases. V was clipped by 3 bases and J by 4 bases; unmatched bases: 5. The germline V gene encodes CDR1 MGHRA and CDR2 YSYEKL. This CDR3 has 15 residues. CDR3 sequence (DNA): TGCGCCAGCAGCCATCGGGACAGGGGATCCACTGAAGCTTTCTTT. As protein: CASSHRDRGSTEAFF.

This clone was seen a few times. The CDR3: CASSFDRAQETQYF. CDR3 DNA: TGTGCCAGCAGTTTTGACAGGGCCCAAGAGACCCAGTACTTC. This sequence joins TRBV2 and TRBJ2-5, with 7 bases matching TRBD1. V was clipped by 5 bases and J by 1 base; unmatched bases: 4. The germline CDR1 and CDR2 sequences are SNHLY and FYNNEI. CDR3 length: 14 amino acids.

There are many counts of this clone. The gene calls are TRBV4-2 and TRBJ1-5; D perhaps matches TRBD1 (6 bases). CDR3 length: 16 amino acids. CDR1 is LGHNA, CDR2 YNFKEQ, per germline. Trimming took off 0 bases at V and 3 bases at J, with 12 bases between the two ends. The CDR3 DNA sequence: TGTGCCAGCAGCCAAGATTGGGACACGGTCAATCAGCCCCAGCATTTT. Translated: CASSQDWDTVNQPQHF.

CDR3 in DNA: TGTGCCAGCACCTTGGGGGGACTGGACACGTACGAGCAGTACTTC. Its protein product is CASTLGGLDTYEQYF. The chain couples TRBV28 to TRBJ2-7; the D gene is possibly TRBD2 (6 bases). The CDR3 contains 15 residues. V was clipped by 7 bases and J by 4 bases, with 20 bases between them. Germline V gene lookup returns CDR1 MDHEN and CDR2 SYDVKM.

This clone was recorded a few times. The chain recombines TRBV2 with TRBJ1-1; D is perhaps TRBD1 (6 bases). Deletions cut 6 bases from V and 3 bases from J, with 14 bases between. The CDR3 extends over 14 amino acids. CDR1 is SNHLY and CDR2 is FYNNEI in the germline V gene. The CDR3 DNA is TGTGCCAGCAGGGGCGGGGGGCATGACACTGAAGCTTTCTTT. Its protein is CASRGGGHDTEAFF. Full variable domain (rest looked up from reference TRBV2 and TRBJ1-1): EPEVTQTPSHQVTQMGQEVILRCVPISNHLYFYWYRQILGQKVEFLVSFYNNEISEKSEIFDDQFSVERPDGSNFTLKIRSTKLEDSAMYFCASRGGGHDTEAFFGQGTRLTVV.

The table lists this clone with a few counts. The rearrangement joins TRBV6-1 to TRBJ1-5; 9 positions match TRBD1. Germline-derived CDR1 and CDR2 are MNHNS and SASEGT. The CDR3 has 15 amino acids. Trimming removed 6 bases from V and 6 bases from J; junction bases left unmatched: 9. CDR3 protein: CASRLGQGDSQPQHF. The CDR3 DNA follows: TGTGCCAGCAGGTTGGGACAGGGAGATAGTCAGCCCCAGCATTTT.

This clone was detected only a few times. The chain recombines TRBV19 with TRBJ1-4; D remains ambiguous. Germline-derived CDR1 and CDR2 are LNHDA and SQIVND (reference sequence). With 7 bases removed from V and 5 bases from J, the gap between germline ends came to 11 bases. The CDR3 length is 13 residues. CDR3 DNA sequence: TGTGCCAGTACACAGCTCGTAAATGAAAAACTGTTTTTT. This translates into CASTQLVNEKLFF.

As DNA, the CDR3 is TGCGCCAGCAGCCAAGATTTCAATAGCAATCAGCCCCAGCATTTT. This codes for CASSQDFNSNQPQHF. V is TRBV4-3 and J is TRBJ1-5; D is ambiguous. The V and J ends lost 0 bases and 0 bases respectively, with 6 bases between them. CDR1 is LGHNA and CDR2 is YSLEER in the germline V gene. This CDR3 is 15 amino acids long.

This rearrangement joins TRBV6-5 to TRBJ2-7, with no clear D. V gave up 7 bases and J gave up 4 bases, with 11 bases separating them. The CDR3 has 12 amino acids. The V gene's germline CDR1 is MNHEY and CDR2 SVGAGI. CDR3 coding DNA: TGTGCCAGCATAAACAGAGAGTACGAGCAGTACTTC. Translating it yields CASINREYEQYF.

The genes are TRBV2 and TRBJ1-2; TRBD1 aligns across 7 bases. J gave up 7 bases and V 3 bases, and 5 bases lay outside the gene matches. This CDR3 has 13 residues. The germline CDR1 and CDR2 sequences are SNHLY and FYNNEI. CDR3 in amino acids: CASSDNRGGGYTF. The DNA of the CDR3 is TGTGCCAGCAGTGATAACAGGGGAGGTGGCTACACCTTC.

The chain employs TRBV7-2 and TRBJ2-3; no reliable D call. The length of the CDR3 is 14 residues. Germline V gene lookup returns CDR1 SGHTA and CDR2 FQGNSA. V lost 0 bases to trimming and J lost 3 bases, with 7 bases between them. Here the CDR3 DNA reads TGTGCCAGCAGCTTAGCTAGATCAACAGATACGCAGTATTTT. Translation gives CASSLARSTDTQYF.

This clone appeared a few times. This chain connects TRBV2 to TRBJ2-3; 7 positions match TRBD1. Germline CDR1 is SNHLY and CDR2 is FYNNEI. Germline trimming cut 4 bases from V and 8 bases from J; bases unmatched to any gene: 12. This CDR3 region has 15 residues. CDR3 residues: CASSVQGYDMSTQYF. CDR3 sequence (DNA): TGTGCCAGCAGTGTACAGGGGTATGACATGTCTACGCAGTATTTT.

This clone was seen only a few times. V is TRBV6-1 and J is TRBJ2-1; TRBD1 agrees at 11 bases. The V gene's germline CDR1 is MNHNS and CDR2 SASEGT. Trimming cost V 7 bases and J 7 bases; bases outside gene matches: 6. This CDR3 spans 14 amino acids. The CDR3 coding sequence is TGTGCCAGCATCCGGACAGGGGGCATGAATGAGCAGTTCTTC. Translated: CASIRTGGMNEQFF.

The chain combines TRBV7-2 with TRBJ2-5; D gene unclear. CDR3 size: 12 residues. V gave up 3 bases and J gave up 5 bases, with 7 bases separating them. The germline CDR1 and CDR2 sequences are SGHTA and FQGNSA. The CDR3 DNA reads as TGTGCCAGCAGCTTCCTCAGGGAGACCCAGTACTTC. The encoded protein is CASSFLRETQYF.

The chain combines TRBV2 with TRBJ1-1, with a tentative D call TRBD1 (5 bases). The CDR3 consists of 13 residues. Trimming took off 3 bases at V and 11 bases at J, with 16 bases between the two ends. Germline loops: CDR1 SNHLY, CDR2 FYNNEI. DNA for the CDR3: TGTGCCAGCAGTGAGAGCGGCGGGACGAGGGCTTTCTTT. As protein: CASSESGGTRAFF.